Listed here are 10 T cell receptor beta chains from one sample, sequenced in a study of identical twins. TCRdb re-analysed the 5' RACE reads in MiXCR, keeping a single row per CDR3 protein. This sample yields 450,000 or so distinct CDR3 sequences, of which roughly a quarter are seen a single time; about 2.9% belongs to the top ten. These same records also appear under a second study, on T cells expressing NK-cell markers.

The sample was CD4+ T cells sorted from blood. These receptor sequences come from a woman between 18 and 29 years old in good health.

This rearrangement joins TRBV20-1 to TRBJ2-4, with 8 positions matching TRBD1. V lost 6 bases and J lost 14; bases outside the gene matches: 18. This CDR3 has 14 amino acids. The germline V gene encodes CDR1 DFQATT and CDR2 SNEGSKA (reference sequence). As DNA, the CDR3 is TGCAGTGCCCAAACCCAGGGGGCGAGGCAATGGAAGTACTTC. Protein sequence: CSAQTQGARQWKYF.

This clonotype has more than one count but fewer than ten. This chain connects TRBV20-1 to TRBJ2-1; D not resolved. V was cut by 1 base and J by 4 bases, with 14 bases left in between. CDR3 length equals 15 residues. The germline V gene encodes CDR1 DFQATT and CDR2 SNEGSKA (reference sequence). CDR3 coding DNA: TGCAGTGCTAGAGCTGGGCAGGTCCAATACAATGAGCAGTTCTTC. Translation gives CSARAGQVQYNEQFF.

This clonotype came up a few times. V is TRBV7-2 and J is TRBJ2-3; 7 bases match TRBD2. The V gene's germline CDR1 is SGHTA and CDR2 FQGNSA. The CDR3 spans 17 residues. The V segment lost 5 bases and the J segment 2 bases; nucleotides outside the gene matches: 13. CDR3 DNA: TGTGCCAGCAGCCCGCCCGGCACTAGCGTTAACACAGATACGCAGTATTTT. The encoded protein is CASSPPGTSVNTDTQYF.

The chain joins TRBV10-3 to TRBJ2-3; D gene unclear. The germline gives CDR1 ENHRY, CDR2 SYGVKD. The CDR3 extends over 14 amino acids. V lost 6 bases and J lost 3, with 13 bases in between. The CDR3 DNA reads TGTGCCATCAGGTCGGATTTGGGGACAGATACGCAGTATTTT. Protein product: CAIRSDLGTDTQYF.

This clonotype was seen a few times. The V call is TRBV29-1, the J call TRBJ1-5; TRBD1 aligns across 9 bases. This CDR3 has 13 amino acids. V lost 6 bases, J lost 6 bases, and 6 bases stayed unmatched. Per germline, CDR1 SQVTM and CDR2 ANQGSEA. The CDR3 loop is CSVRDRASQPQHF. DNA for the CDR3: TGCAGCGTCCGGGACAGGGCCAGTCAGCCCCAGCATTTT.

The CDR3 DNA reads as TGCAGCGTTGAGGTTCGGGGGCCTCCTTGGGAGCAGTACTTC. This sequence encodes CSVEVRGPPWEQYF. The chain uses TRBV29-1 and TRBJ2-7; the D gene could be TRBD1 or TRBD2 (6 bases each). Trimming stripped 3 bases from V and 7 bases from J, with 19 bases between. The CDR3 runs 14 residues. From germline, CDR1 is SQVTM and CDR2 ANQGSEA.

The table lists this clonotype with a few counts. This chain connects TRBV12-5 to TRBJ2-4; D is unresolved. CDR3 size: 11 residues. From germline, CDR1 is LGHNT and CDR2 FRNRAP. V dropped 3 bases and J dropped 14 bases, with 11 bases sitting between them. CDR3 DNA sequence: TGTGCTAGTGGTTTTGAGCTAGGCAAGTACTTC. Translation gives CASGFELGKYF.

This chain joins TRBV7-3 and TRBJ2-3; D may be TRBD1 (6 bases). The germline V and J ends were trimmed by 4 bases and 4 bases, with 12 bases remaining between them. CDR1 is SGHTA, CDR2 FQGTGA, per germline. This CDR3 is 14 amino acids long. This chain's CDR3 is CASSSSQGSDTQYF. In DNA, the CDR3 is TGTGCCAGCAGCTCCTCACAGGGTTCAGATACGCAGTATTTT.

The chain uses TRBV7-9 and TRBJ1-6, with D tentatively TRBD1 (6 bases). The germline V gene encodes CDR1 SEHNR and CDR2 FQNEAQ (reference sequence). Trimming removed 8 bases from V and 5 bases from J, with 16 bases in between. CDR3 length: 15 residues. The CDR3 DNA reads as TGTGCCAGCCAACCACAGGGCAGGAATAATTCACCCCTCCACTTT. Translated: CASQPQGRNNSPLHF.

This chain joins TRBV15 and TRBJ2-5; either TRBD1 or TRBD2 may supply D (6 bases each). The germline gives CDR1 LNHNV, CDR2 YYDKDF (reference sequence). Deletions cut 0 bases from V and 3 bases from J, with 17 bases between. The CDR3 loop spans 17 amino acids. The CDR3 protein is CATSRDFLAEGEETQYF. The CDR3 bases are TGTGCCACCAGCAGAGATTTTTTGGCGGAGGGGGAAGAGACCCAGTACTTC.